This TCR beta chain was documented in a study of blood T cell repertoires in COVID-19. This CDR3 contains 14 residues. Trimming took 0 bases from V and 6 from J, leaving 9 bases between them. Germline V CDR1 and CDR2: SGDLS, YYNGEE. Only in-frame clones appear in the TCRdb table, and some are missing; sequencing was by immunoSEQ multiplex PCR. The sample has some 200,000 clones, approximately 90% seen once. The TCR sequence derives from a young man with acute or convalescent COVID-19. Input material: peripheral blood. This chain joins TRBV9 and TRBJ2-2; no firm D call. The CDR3 DNA is TGTGCCAGCAGCGTAGGAATTGGAGCCGGGGAGCTGTTTTTT. This sequence encodes CASSVGIGAGELFF.